Here is one TCR beta chain with its context. Its antigen is unidentified. The CDR3 covers 16 residues. The germline gives CDR1 SGHRS, CDR2 YFSETQ. The V end was cut by 0 bases, the J end by 1 base, with 13 bases between. This record belongs to a study of cytomegalovirus exposure and HLA in healthy donors. Study-level results: Investigators reported 164 TCR beta chains as tied to cytomegalovirus.

Here immunoSEQ multiplex PCR was the method, and the copy in TCRdb shows in-frame clones only, minus some. The repertoire holds 250,000 to 300,000 clones, with 90% as singletons. The sequence came from a woman between 18 and 29 years old in good health and CMV-seronegative. Sequencing was done on a sample of PBMCs. The chain recombines TRBV5-1 with TRBJ1-1; D is unresolved. The CDR3 DNA reads as TGCGCCAGCAGCTTGGGTTCTACTACTAAGAACACTGAAGCTTTCTTT. Translation: CASSLGSTTKNTEAFF.